Reported below is one T cell receptor (beta chain). These data are taken from a study of T cells in Graves' hyperthyroidism and ophthalmopathy. Study information: Initial diagnosis, before any treatment, was when peripheral blood was collected.

RNA transcripts served as the template for amplifying TCR beta CDR3 regions. TCR CDR3 underwent first-round RT-PCR with the HTBI primer set. A single record per CDR3 protein comes from TCRdb applying MiXCR to the multiplex PCR reads. The data hold about 580,000 distinct CDR3 sequences, with around 14% observed a single time. Trimming pared 3 bases from V and 0 bases from J, leaving 6 bases between. Germline V gene sequence: CDR1 KGHDR, CDR2 SFDVKD. CDR3 size: 14 residues. Sequenced material: blood. This receptor was identified in a young woman with Graves' hyperthyroidism that later progressed to Graves' ophthalmopathy. This rearrangement joins TRBV24-1 to TRBJ2-3; D gene unclear. The CDR3 DNA is TGTGCCACCAGTGATACGGCTAGCACAGATACGCAGTATTTT. Translating it yields CATSDTASTDTQYF.